This TCR beta chain is drawn from a study of blood T cell repertoires in COVID-19. Study in general: Sites across the United States, Italy and Spain contributed samples from acute and convalescent COVID-19. T cells, B-cell-depleted T cells, or PBMCs supplied cDNA or gDNA.

CDR1 and CDR2 from the germline V gene are LGHNA and YNFKEQ. V lost 0 bases to trimming and J lost 0 bases, with 9 bases between them. The CDR3 covers 16 residues. TCRdb keeps only in-frame clones here, not all; method: immunoSEQ multiplex PCR. The profile shows hundreds of thousands of clones, about 92% of them singletons. The age range of participants was 18 to 89 years, with residence in under 25 US areas. Symptom resolution, clearance, or two negative PCRs marked donors in Cohort 3 as recovered. The sample was PBMCs or T cells enriched from blood (not recorded which). This clonotype originated in a man in his sixties who had recovered from COVID-19. The rearrangement joins TRBV4-2 to TRBJ1-3, with D unclear. The CDR3 loop reads CASSQDPVLSGNTIYF. DNA of the CDR3: TGTGCCAGCAGCCAAGACCCCGTCCTCTCTGGAAACACCATATATTTT.